The 28 T cell receptor beta chains below were found in one sample sequenced in a study of blood T cells in healthy people across ages. A J-beta primer mix and a sample-barcoded 5' primer were used in a second PCR of roughly 7 to 12 cycles. Each CDR3 protein gets one entry after TCRdb re-called the 5' RACE reads with MiXCR. The top ten hold about 6.7% of the sample, which has about 1.4 million distinct CDR3 sequences, almost 60% seen once. Material for sequencing was blood. These receptors were obtained from a man between 18 and 29 years old in good health.

The chain recombines TRBV29-1 with TRBJ1-4, with D possibly TRBD1 on 6 matching bases. This CDR3 spans 13 amino acids. Trimming left V 1 base short and J 8 bases short, with 11 bases between. Germline V gene lookup returns CDR1 SQVTM and CDR2 ANQGSEA. CDR3 protein: CSVEVGGAEKLFF. CDR3 DNA: TGCAGCGTTGAAGTCGGGGGGGCGGAAAAACTGTTTTTT.

This chain uses TRBV28 with TRBJ2-3; the match to TRBD2 covers 7 bases. The CDR3 is made up of 18 amino acids. V shed 3 bases, J shed 4 bases, and the junction held 16 bases outside the gene matches. Per germline, CDR1 MDHEN and CDR2 SYDVKM. The CDR3, as DNA: TGTGCCAGCAGTTTGCAGCTGCTCGGGGGGAGATACGCAGATACGCAGTATTTT. It is translated as CASSLQLLGGRYADTQYF.

The genes are TRBV20-1 and TRBJ2-1; 7 positions match TRBD2. Germline-derived CDR1 and CDR2 are DFQATT and SNEGSKA (reference sequence). The CDR3 length is 17 residues. V lost 0 bases, J lost 0 bases, and 8 bases stayed unmatched. The CDR3: CSARDWLRGNSYNEQFF. The CDR3 DNA follows: TGCAGTGCTAGAGATTGGCTGCGGGGGAACTCCTACAATGAGCAGTTCTTC.

This clonotype showed up just a few times. This chain links TRBV4-2 with TRBJ1-1; 9 nucleotides agree with TRBD1. The germline CDR1 and CDR2 sequences are LGHNA and YNFKEQ. V shed 3 bases, J shed 9 bases, and the junction held 8 bases outside the gene matches. The CDR3 extends over 14 amino acids. The DNA for the CDR3 is TGTGCCAGCAGCCACGGGACAGGGTCTTGGCAAGCTTTCTTT. Its protein is CASSHGTGSWQAFF.

This chain links TRBV7-6 with TRBJ1-1; D gene ambiguous. CDR3 size: 16 residues. Looked up from germline, CDR1 is SGHVS and CDR2 is FNYEAQ. Trimming took 5 bases from V and 5 from J, leaving 21 bases between them. The CDR3 sequence is CASSPVVRPQRTEAFF. CDR3 DNA sequence: TGTGCCAGCAGCCCTGTAGTTAGGCCTCAGCGGACTGAAGCTTTCTTT.

The chain joins TRBV5-4 to TRBJ2-1; a weak D match, TRBD2 (6 bases). CDR1 SGHNT and CDR2 YYREEE come from the germline V gene (reference sequence). The CDR3 runs to 13 residues. Trimming removed 3 bases from V and 10 bases from J, with 14 bases in between. Here the CDR3 reads CASSYGTPGEQFF. The DNA for the CDR3 is TGTGCCAGCAGCTACGGGACTCCAGGCGAGCAGTTCTTC.

The J gene is TRBJ1-5, the V gene TRBV27; 9 nucleotides match TRBD1. The CDR3 is made up of 15 amino acids. Trimming at V came to 5 bases and at J to 4 bases, leaving 6 bases not matched to a gene. Germline V CDR1 and CDR2: MNHEY, SMNVEV (reference sequence). The CDR3 reads CASSPIGTGNQPQHF. The CDR3 region has the DNA TGTGCCAGCAGTCCAATTGGGACAGGGAATCAGCCCCAGCATTTT.

This clonotype showed up just once. This chain connects TRBV11-2 to TRBJ2-3; 7 nucleotides align to TRBD2. Trimming took 1 base from V and 0 from J; bases not matched to a gene: 7. This CDR3 has 17 amino acids. CDR1 is SGHAT, CDR2 FQNNGV, per germline. The CDR3 nucleotides read TGTGCCAGCAGCTTAGGGGGCGGGAGCTTTAGCACAGATACGCAGTATTTT. Encoded protein: CASSLGGGSFSTDTQYF.

This clonotype has more than one count but fewer than ten. The chain joins TRBV27 to TRBJ2-7; D uncertain. The CDR3 extends over 13 amino acids. The V end lost 4 bases, the J end lost 0 bases, and 7 bases lay between the germline ends. CDR1 is MNHEY, CDR2 SMNVEV, per germline (reference sequence). In nucleotides, the CDR3 is TGTGCCAGCAGTTGGAGAGCCTCCTACGAGCAGTACTTC. Protein product: CASSWRASYEQYF.

This chain connects TRBV4-1 to TRBJ2-3, with D perhaps matching TRBD2 (6 bases). This CDR3 region has 13 residues. Trimming shortened V by 6 bases and J by 4 bases, and 11 bases separated the two germline ends. CDR1 MGHRA and CDR2 YSYEKL come from the germline V gene. The CDR3 spells CASSRTTSDTQYF. The CDR3 DNA sequence: TGCGCCAGCAGTCGGACTACCTCAGATACGCAGTATTTT.

This clonotype was counted many times. A junction end diverges from the germline sequence, so it may reflect a read error. The V gene is TRBV12-3 or TRBV12-4, the J gene TRBJ1-2; D perhaps matches TRBD1 (6 bases). The length of the CDR3 is 11 residues. The DNA for the CDR3 is TGTGCCAGCAGCTTAGGGGGTGGCTACACCTTC. Its protein product is CASSLGGGYTF.

The chain has TRBV24-1 and TRBJ2-7, with 9 bases lining up with TRBD1. The germline gives CDR1 KGHDR, CDR2 SFDVKD. J was trimmed by 3 bases and V by 3 bases; bases with no gene match: 8. The CDR3 totals 16 residues. The CDR3 protein is CATSDDPGTGIYEQYF. CDR3 nucleotides: TGTGCCACCAGTGATGACCCCGGGACAGGGATCTACGAGCAGTACTTC.

The chain combines TRBV30 with TRBJ1-4; D call uncertain. Germline-derived CDR1 and CDR2 are GTSNPN and SVGIG (reference sequence). V lost 0 bases to trimming and J lost 6 bases, with 5 bases between them. The CDR3 spans 12 residues. The CDR3 loop reads CAWSVWDEKLFF. The CDR3 DNA is TGTGCCTGGAGTGTCTGGGATGAAAAACTGTTTTTT.

The rearrangement joins TRBV18 to TRBJ2-3; D is undetermined. Germline V gene data show CDR1 as KGHSH and CDR2 as LQKENI. This CDR3 has 15 residues. Trimming removed 2 bases from V and 2 bases from J, with 11 bases in between. The CDR3 protein is CASSPSHVYTDTQYF. In DNA form, the CDR3 reads TGTGCCAGCTCACCATCTCACGTATACACAGATACGCAGTATTTT.

This clonotype appeared once. The rearrangement uses TRBV12-5 and TRBJ2-7, with D possibly being TRBD1 or TRBD2 (5 bases each). V lost 7 bases, J lost 4 bases, and 23 bases lay in between. Germline CDR1 reads LGHNT; CDR2 reads FRNRAP. The CDR3 contains 16 residues. CDR3 sequence: CASAFVSGTASYEQYF. The DNA of the CDR3 is TGTGCTAGTGCCTTCGTATCCGGGACGGCTTCTTACGAGCAGTACTTC.

This clonotype turned up a few times. This chain uses TRBV6-2 or TRBV6-3 with TRBJ1-1; tentative D call: TRBD1 (5 bases). The V gene's germline CDR1 is MNHEY and CDR2 SVGEGT. V dropped 6 bases and J dropped 3 bases, with 11 bases sitting between them. The CDR3 covers 13 residues. Here the CDR3 reads CASRPDSYTEAFF. CDR3 DNA: TGTGCCAGCAGACCCGACAGTTACACTGAAGCTTTCTTT.

The chain employs TRBV20-1 and TRBJ2-5; D possibly matches TRBD1 or TRBD2 (6 bases each). The J call may not be correct, given that the DNA end is closer to TRBJ2-7. The length of the CDR3 is 16 residues. Germline V gives CDR1 DFQATT, CDR2 SNEGSKA (reference sequence). CDR3 protein: CSAGGVVGGLYHEQYF. CDR3 DNA: TGCAGTGCCGGTGGGGTCGTGGGGGGCCTATACCACGAGCAGTACTTC.

This clonotype is a singleton in its sample. V usage is TRBV12-3 or TRBV12-4 and J usage is TRBJ2-1; perhaps TRBD2 as D (6 bases). The CDR3 has 15 residues. The V end was cut by 6 bases, the J end by 1 base, with 13 bases between. CDR3 bases: TGTGCCAGCAGCTTCCGGAGGGATTCCTACAATGAGCAGTTCTTC. As protein: CASSFRRDSYNEQFF.

This clonotype has only a few counts. This sequence joins TRBV3-1 and TRBJ2-7, with D hard to call. Trimming pared 1 base from V and 1 base from J, leaving 8 bases between. CDR3 length equals 14 residues. Looked up from germline, CDR1 is LGHDT and CDR2 is YNNKEL (reference sequence). The CDR3 nucleotides read TGTGCCAGCAGCCAAGCGGTGACTTCCTACGAGCAGTACTTC. As protein: CASSQAVTSYEQYF.

This clonotype has a handful of counts. The gene calls are TRBV28 and TRBJ1-4; no clear D gene. V lost 5 bases to trimming and J lost 4 bases, with 8 bases between them. CDR1 is MDHEN and CDR2 is SYDVKM in the germline V gene. The CDR3 runs 13 residues. The CDR3 coding sequence is TGTGCCAGCAGTCTGAGGTTTAATGAAAAACTGTTTTTT. This encodes CASSLRFNEKLFF.

The V call is TRBV2, the J call TRBJ1-1, with a tentative D call TRBD1 (5 bases). The CDR3 loop spans 13 amino acids. Trimming removed 10 bases at V and 0 bases at J, with 12 bases between. CDR1 is SNHLY and CDR2 is FYNNEI in the germline V gene. The CDR3 here is CATQTEMNTEAFF. Here the CDR3 DNA reads TGTGCCACACAGACAGAGATGAACACTGAAGCTTTCTTT.

This clonotype was observed a few times. The V and J genes are TRBV2 and TRBJ2-3; 8 nucleotides match TRBD2. Germline-derived CDR1 and CDR2 are SNHLY and FYNNEI. Unmatched junction bases numbered 17, after V lost 8 bases and J lost 13 bases. This CDR3 is 14 amino acids long. The CDR3 sequence is CASSRVGTRLQKYF. The CDR3 coding sequence is TGTGCCAGCTCCAGGGTCGGGACTAGGCTTCAGAAGTATTTT.

This clonotype has only one observation. The chain employs TRBV4-3 and TRBJ2-7; TRBD1 aligns across 7 bases. Germline CDR1 reads LGHNA; CDR2 reads YSLEER. V trimming: 4 bases; J trimming: 0 bases; junction bases outside the gene matches: 6. CDR3 size: 15 residues. The CDR3 nucleotides are TGCGCCAGCAGCCTAGGACAGGACGGCTCCTACGAGCAGTACTTC. It encodes CASSLGQDGSYEQYF.

This clonotype was recorded once. The rearrangement joins TRBV20-1 to TRBJ1-2, with D hard to call. Trimming cost V 3 bases and J 8 bases, with 19 bases left between them. CDR3 length: 14 residues. Germline loops: CDR1 DFQATT, CDR2 SNEGSKA (reference sequence). The CDR3 bases are TGCAGTGCTAGTACAACGTTTGGAGGGAAGGGCTACACCTTC. Its protein product is CSASTTFGGKGYTF.

This clonotype occurred once. This chain uses TRBV5-1 with TRBJ2-1; 9 bases map to TRBD2. CDR3 size: 17 residues. The V and J ends lost 0 bases and 8 bases, in that order; junction bases with no gene match: 12. CDR1 and CDR2 from the germline V gene are SGHRS and YFSETQ. The CDR3 bases are TGCGCCAGCAGCTTGGGTTCGGGACTAGCTGTCCGGGATGAGCAGTTCTTC. This sequence encodes CASSLGSGLAVRDEQFF. Full variable domain (outside the CDR3, taken from reference TRBV5-1 and TRBJ2-1): KAGVTQTPRYLIKTRGQQVTLSCSPISGHRSVSWYQQTPGQGLQFLFEYFSETQRNKGNFPGRFSGRQFSNSRSEMNVSTLELGDSALYLCASSLGSGLAVRDEQFFGPGTRLTVL.

CDR3 sequence reads: CASTVRTGNYGYTF. The CDR3 DNA reads TGTGCCAGCACCGTAAGGACGGGGAACTATGGCTACACCTTC. The chain employs TRBV7-2 and TRBJ1-2; D gene uncertain. Deletions cut 7 bases from V and 2 bases from J, with 14 bases between. In germline, CDR1 is SGHTA, CDR2 FQGNSA. This CDR3 region has 14 residues.

This clonotype was detected only once. The chain recombines TRBV5-1 with TRBJ1-1; D not resolved. This CDR3 is 13 amino acids long. V was cut by 0 bases and J by 11 bases, with 14 bases left in between. Germline lookup yields CDR1 SGHRS and CDR2 YFSETQ. The CDR3 DNA sequence: TGCGCCAGCAGCTTGGTTGGGTTGTCGACGGCTTTCTTT. The encoded protein is CASSLVGLSTAFF.

The chain employs TRBV6-1 and TRBJ2-6; 10 positions agree with TRBD1. Germline assignment: CDR1 MNHNS and CDR2 SASEGT. Germline trimming cut 5 bases from V and 0 bases from J; bases unmatched to any gene: 7. The CDR3 totals 18 residues. The CDR3 nucleotides read TGTGCCAGCAGTCGTGGGACAGGGGTCCGCTCTGGGGCCAACGTCCTGACTTTC. Amino acids: CASSRGTGVRSGANVLTF.